The 27 T cell receptor beta chains reported below all come from one sample, sequenced in a study of T cells in Graves' hyperthyroidism and ophthalmopathy. Regions amplified from RNA transcripts were the TCR beta CDR3 regions. First-round RT-PCR of the TCR CDR3 relied on the HTBI primer set. Each CDR3 protein is one row after TCRdb ran MiXCR on the multiplex PCR reads. The sample records 400,000 to 600,000 distinct CDR3 sequences, less than 25% being singletons. Input material: blood. The receptors derive from a man between 18 and 29 years old with Graves' hyperthyroidism.

This clonotype was counted at least ten times. The chain has TRBV7-8 and TRBJ1-2; D is possibly TRBD1 (5 bases). Trimming took 0 bases from V and 8 from J, leaving 10 bases between them. This CDR3 region has 13 residues. Germline V gives CDR1 SGHVS, CDR2 FQNEAQ. Written as DNA, the CDR3 is TGTGCCAGCAGCTTAGCCCCAGGGTTCGGCTACACCTTC. It specifies CASSLAPGFGYTF.

This clonotype was recorded only once. The rearrangement joins TRBV6-1 to TRBJ2-2; perhaps TRBD2 as D (5 bases). CDR1 is MNHNS, CDR2 SASEGT, per germline. CDR3 size: 14 residues. V was trimmed by 5 bases and J by 3 bases, leaving 10 bases between them. The CDR3 DNA reads TGTGCCAGCAGTACGGGAACCGACACCGGGGAGCTGTTTTTT. It encodes CASSTGTDTGELFF.

This clonotype was seen many times. The V gene is TRBV7-8, the J gene TRBJ1-2, with D unclear. CDR3 length equals 15 residues. From germline, CDR1 is SGHVS and CDR2 FQNEAQ. Trimming stripped 5 bases from V and 8 bases from J, with 21 bases between. This chain's CDR3 is CASSPFRTRRWGYTF. The CDR3 coding sequence is TGTGCCAGCAGCCCATTTCGGACCCGCCGTTGGGGCTACACCTTC.

V usage is TRBV13 and J usage is TRBJ2-3; 7 bases match TRBD2. Germline V gene data show CDR1 as PRHDT and CDR2 as FYEKMQ (reference sequence). Trimming removed 7 bases from V and 0 bases from J; junction bases left unmatched: 13. The CDR3 is 17 residues long. The CDR3 sequence is CASNLPLGGESTDTQYF. As DNA, the CDR3 is TGTGCCAGCAATCTACCCTTGGGGGGGGAGAGCACAGATACGCAGTATTTT.

There are many counts of this clonotype. The V gene is TRBV19, the J gene TRBJ2-2; 8 positions agree with TRBD2. Germline V gene sequence: CDR1 LNHDA, CDR2 SQIVND (reference sequence). With V trimmed by 5 bases and J by 4 bases, 6 bases remained unmatched. This CDR3 comprises 15 residues. Written as DNA, the CDR3 is TGTGCCAGTAGTTTGGTAGCGGGATCCACCGGGGAGCTGTTTTTT. Encoded protein: CASSLVAGSTGELFF.

This clonotype has at least ten counts. The chain joins TRBV20-1 to TRBJ1-5; 7 bases are a match to TRBD1. There are 14 residues in the CDR3. V gave up 5 bases and J gave up 2 bases; unmatched junction bases: 6. Looked up from germline, CDR1 is DFQATT and CDR2 is SNEGSKA (reference sequence). CDR3 region: CSAQQGMGNQPQHF. In nucleotides, the CDR3 is TGCAGTGCTCAACAGGGGATGGGCAATCAGCCCCAGCATTTT.

This clonotype turned up a few times. J is TRBJ2-7 and V is TRBV3-1, with 11 positions matching TRBD1. The ends lost 4 bases at V and 4 bases at J; junction bases unmatched: 12. The CDR3 is 17 residues long. The V gene's germline CDR1 is LGHDT and CDR2 YNNKEL (reference sequence). CDR3 bases: TGTGCCAGCAGCCCGCCCCCCGGACAGGGGGCAGGGTACGAGCAGTACTTC. This translates into CASSPPPGQGAGYEQYF.

This clonotype came up many times. The chain carries TRBV20-1 and TRBJ1-5; TRBD1 agrees at 8 bases. The CDR3 extends over 14 amino acids. Germline CDR1 and CDR2: DFQATT and SNEGSKA (reference sequence). J gave up 5 bases and V 5 bases, and 8 bases lay outside the gene matches. CDR3 amino acids: CSAGQGGGDQPQHF. CDR3 coding DNA: TGCAGTGCTGGACAGGGTGGTGGGGATCAGCCCCAGCATTTT.

The genes are TRBV11-3 and TRBJ2-7, with a weak D call TRBD1 (5 bases). Per the germline V gene, CDR1 is SGHNT and CDR2 is YENEEA. Deletions cut 5 bases from V and 5 bases from J, with 13 bases between. This CDR3 contains 13 residues. CDR3 sequence reads: CASSQGPADEQYF. The CDR3 DNA is TGTGCCAGCAGCCAGGGTCCAGCTGACGAGCAGTACTTC.

CDR3 sequence reads: CASSHPRDRANSNQPQHF. CDR3 coding DNA: TGCGCCAGCAGTCATCCCCGGGACAGGGCGAATAGCAATCAGCCCCAGCATTTT. The rearrangement links TRBV5-1 to TRBJ1-5; 9 nucleotides align to TRBD1. The V segment lost 5 bases and the J segment 0 bases; nucleotides outside the gene matches: 12. Germline assignment: CDR1 SGHRS and CDR2 YFSETQ. The CDR3 spans 18 residues. Filled out from reference TRBV5-1 and TRBJ1-5, the complete variable domain reads KAGVTQTPRYLIKTRGQQVTLSCSPISGHRSVSWYQQTPGQGLQFLFEYFSETQRNKGNFPGRFSGRQFSNSRSEMNVSTLELGDSALYLCASSHPRDRANSNQPQHFGDGTRLSIL.

The chain recombines TRBV5-6 with TRBJ1-2, with 11 bases identical to TRBD1. Trimming cost V 4 bases and J 12 bases; bases outside gene matches: 8. Germline-derived CDR1 and CDR2 are SGHDT and YYEEEE. The CDR3 has 13 residues. DNA for the CDR3: TGTGCCAGCAGCCGCGGACAGGGGGCTGTTGACACCTTC. Its protein is CASSRGQGAVDTF.

This clonotype was detected ten times or more. Germline is not matched at one junction end, which may reflect a read error. The chain carries TRBV20-1 and TRBJ2-7; D might be TRBD1 or TRBD2, each matching 6 bases. CDR1 and CDR2 from the germline V gene are DFQATT and SNEGSKA (reference sequence). This CDR3 region has 15 residues. CDR3 protein: CSARGRGPIAYEQYF. DNA of the CDR3: TGCAGTGCAAGAGGTCGGGGGCCGATCGCCTACGAGCAGTACTTC.

This chain connects TRBV19 to TRBJ2-2; 7 nucleotides line up with TRBD1. CDR1 LNHDA and CDR2 SQIVND come from the germline V gene (reference sequence). J gave up 6 bases and V 3 bases, and 4 bases lay outside the gene matches. This CDR3 contains 14 residues. CDR3 nucleotide sequence: TGTGCCAGTAGTATCACAGGGGTTGCCGGGGAGCTGTTTTTT. Translating gives CASSITGVAGELFF.

This clonotype was counted ten times or more. The rearrangement uses TRBV5-1 and TRBJ2-2, with D hard to call. The CDR3 has 14 residues. The germline gives CDR1 SGHRS, CDR2 YFSETQ. Trimming cost V 2 bases and J 4 bases, with 9 bases left between them. As DNA, the CDR3 is TGCGCCAGCAGCTTACATCCGGGCACCGGGGAGCTGTTTTTT. Encoded protein: CASSLHPGTGELFF.

This clonotype was counted between two and nine times. The chain couples TRBV28 to TRBJ2-7; 8 bases line up with TRBD1. V lost 6 bases to trimming and J lost 4 bases; unmatched junction nucleotides: 11. Germline V gene lookup returns CDR1 MDHEN and CDR2 SYDVKM. The CDR3 runs to 15 residues. CDR3 amino acids: CASSQDRGGGYEQYF. In DNA form, the CDR3 reads TGTGCCAGCAGCCAAGACAGGGGAGGCGGGTACGAGCAGTACTTC.

This clonotype was recorded many times. The genes are TRBV12-3 or TRBV12-4 and TRBJ1-3; D gene unclear. V was clipped by 3 bases and J by 5 bases, with 5 bases between them. This CDR3 is 12 amino acids long. The chain's CDR3 is CASSFARNTIYF. The CDR3 DNA is TGTGCCAGCAGTTTTGCCCGAAACACCATATATTTT.

This clonotype appeared many times. V and J are TRBV30 and TRBJ1-2, with unresolved D. Trimming took 2 bases from V and 5 from J, leaving 6 bases between them. The length of the CDR3 is 11 residues. Looked up from germline, CDR1 is GTSNPN and CDR2 is SVGIG (reference sequence). In DNA form, the CDR3 reads TGTGCCTGGAGTATGGGTTATGGCTACACCTTC. Translation gives CAWSMGYGYTF.

This clonotype was detected a few times. V is TRBV2 and J is TRBJ2-5, with D possibly TRBD1 on 6 matching bases. The V end was cut by 1 base, the J end by 7 bases, with 13 bases between. CDR3 size: 14 residues. Germline CDR1 reads SNHLY; CDR2 reads FYNNEI. The CDR3 sequence: CASSEVPKGGTQYF. CDR3 nucleotide sequence: TGTGCCAGCAGTGAAGTTCCAAAAGGGGGGACCCAGTACTTC.

This clonotype was observed a few times. This rearrangement joins TRBV12-3 or TRBV12-4 to TRBJ1-5; no reliable D call. Trimming left V 5 bases short and J 1 base short, with 9 bases between. The CDR3 contains 14 residues. The CDR3 spells CASSAYSSNQPQHF. The CDR3 DNA sequence: TGTGCCAGCAGTGCCTACAGCAGCAATCAGCCCCAGCATTTT.

Many counts were recorded for this clonotype. The CDR3 reads CASSLTGRWFTEAFF. The CDR3 nucleotides are TGTGCCAGTAGTCTGACAGGGCGCTGGTTTACTGAAGCTTTCTTT. The chain is built from TRBV19 and TRBJ1-1, with 7 bases that match TRBD1. The J segment lost 5 bases and the V segment lost 5 bases, leaving 11 bases of the junction unmatched. CDR3 size: 15 residues. Germline CDR1 reads LNHDA; CDR2 reads SQIVND (reference sequence).

In the case of this clonotype: A much larger clone sits a single nucleotide away, making a read error possible. The CDR3 carries no conserved terminal phenylalanine or tryptophan, so it likely arises from a read error. This chain connects TRBV7-8 to TRBJ2-7; D gene uncertain. The V end lost 5 bases, the J end lost 0 bases, and 5 bases lay between the germline ends. Germline V CDR1 and CDR2: SGHVS, FQNEAQ. The CDR3 consists of 12 residues. The chain's CDR3 is CASSQASYEQYY. CDR3 DNA sequence: TGTGCCAGCAGCCAAGCCTCCTACGAGCAGTACTAC.

This clonotype was counted a few times. CDR3 residues: CASSYSPVRGQGISGANVLTF. The CDR3 bases are TGTGCCAGCAGTTACTCCCCCGTCCGCGGACAGGGTATCTCTGGGGCCAACGTCCTGACTTTC. The V call is TRBV6-2 or TRBV6-3, the J call TRBJ2-6; TRBD1 matches at 8 bases. Trimming took 0 bases from V and 0 from J; bases not matched to a gene: 13. The V gene's germline CDR1 is MNHEY and CDR2 SVGEGT. This CDR3 has 21 residues.

The table lists this clonotype with many counts. The chain joins TRBV28 to TRBJ2-5; 12 bases are a match to TRBD2. With V trimmed by 8 bases and J by 4 bases, 11 bases remained unmatched. Germline assignment: CDR1 MDHEN and CDR2 SYDVKM. CDR3 length: 16 amino acids. The CDR3 sequence: CASGFLAGGSGETQYF. CDR3 DNA sequence: TGTGCCAGCGGATTTCTAGCGGGGGGGTCGGGAGAGACCCAGTACTTC.

This clonotype appeared many times. The chain recombines TRBV11-2 with TRBJ1-5; tentatively, D is TRBD1 (5 bases). Trimming removed 7 bases at V and 7 bases at J, with 32 bases between. Looked up from germline, CDR1 is SGHAT and CDR2 is FQNNGV. The CDR3 sequence is 19 residues long. As DNA, the CDR3 is TGTGCCAGCATCCCAGGTGTCGTAGGGGAGCTATCGAATAGACAGCCCCAGCATTTT. It yields the protein CASIPGVVGELSNRQPQHF.

This clonotype was counted ten times or more. The V and J genes are TRBV5-5 and TRBJ2-5, with TRBD1 matching 8 bases. Trimming took 4 bases from V and 5 from J; bases not matched to a gene: 7. The CDR3 is 14 amino acids. Per the germline V gene, CDR1 is SGHKS and CDR2 is YYEKEE (reference sequence). CDR3 DNA sequence: TGTGCCAGCAGCGGAGACAGGGGATGGGAGACCCAGTACTTC. The encoded protein is CASSGDRGWETQYF.

This clonotype has ten or more counts. This chain joins TRBV7-8 and TRBJ2-7; a possible D gene is TRBD1 (5 bases). The CDR3 covers 14 residues. V was cut by 0 bases and J by 3 bases, with 9 bases left in between. Germline V gene data show CDR1 as SGHVS and CDR2 as FQNEAQ. DNA for the CDR3: TGTGCCAGCAGCTTAGCTGTAAGGGGCTACGAGCAGTACTTC. It is translated as CASSLAVRGYEQYF.

To note about this clonotype: A read error is possible here, since a much larger clone lies one base away. The CDR3 sequence is CASSSYLGQQYF. CDR3 in DNA: TGTGCCAGCAGTTCCTACCTGGGGCAGCAGTACTTC. The V gene is TRBV12-3 or TRBV12-4, the J gene TRBJ2-7; possibly TRBD1 for D (5 bases). Trimming left V 4 bases short and J 8 bases short, with 12 bases between. The CDR3 runs to 12 residues.